The rows below give T cell receptor beta chains drawn from one sample of a study of cytomegalovirus exposure and HLA in healthy donors. Here immunoSEQ multiplex PCR was the method, and the copy in TCRdb shows in-frame clones only, minus some. The sample has about 130,000 clones, 79% seen once. The sample comprised PBMCs. These receptors all stem from a man aged 18 to 29 in good health and CMV-seronegative. The CDR3 runs from the conserved cysteine through the conserved F or W. D genes are given only for firm matches. Rows may omit the clone size; those that give it use once, few, many or a size class.

D,size,V,J,DNA,CDR3
TRBD2,.,TRBV7-3,TRBJ2-1,TGTGCCAGCAGCTCGATAGCGGGGCCATACAATGAGCAGTTCTTC,CASSSIAGPYNEQFF
.,.,TRBV7-8,TRBJ1-4,TGTGCCAGCAGCTTCCAGGTTTTGGGCAGAAGGAATGAAAAACTGTTTTTT,CASSFQVLGRRNEKLFF
TRBD2,.,TRBV7-9,TRBJ2-7,TGTGCCAGCAGCGCAAACGGGCGGGAGGGCTGCGAGCAGTACTTC,CASSANGREGCEQYF
.,.,TRBV28,TRBJ1-6,TGTGCCAGCAGTACATCAGCAGACCTGGCAGGGGCGTCGGATTCACCCCTCCACTTT,CASSTSADLAGASDSPLHF
TRBD1,few,TRBV29-1,TRBJ1-1,TGCAGCGCAAACGGACAGGGGAGGGCTGAAGCTTTCTTT,CSANGQGRAEAFF
TRBD1,.,TRBV7-3,TRBJ2-7,TGTGCCAGCAGCATGGGACAGGGGCATTCCTACGAGCAGTACTTC,CASSMGQGHSYEQYF
TRBD2,.,TRBV19,TRBJ2-2,TGTGCCAGTAGGAGCGGGACGCTGTCTACCGGGGAGCTGTTTTTT,CASRSGTLSTGELFF
.,.,TRBV9,TRBJ2-2,TGTGCCAGCAGCGTAGCTAGCGCCCGAACGAACACCGGGGAGCTGTTTTTT,CASSVASARTNTGELFF
.,.,TRBV27,TRBJ2-4,TGTGCCAGCAGTGTTCCCAGGGGGCGCAGGGGGGGGAACATTCAGTACTTC,CASSVPRGRRGGNIQYF
TRBD1,.,TRBV9,TRBJ2-2,TGTGCCAGCAGCGTAGGACCGGGACAGCTGGACACCGGGGAGCTGTTTTTT,CASSVGPGQLDTGELFF
.,.,TRBV7-3,TRBJ2-3,TGTGCCAGCAGCTCTCGAGGGCCAGATACGCAGTATTTT,CASSSRGPDTQYF
TRBD2,.,TRBV5-4,TRBJ2-1,TGTGCCAGCAGCTTGGCTCGAGCGGGGGAGCAGTTCTTC,CASSLARAGEQFF
.,once,TRBV9,TRBJ1-1,TGTGCCAGCAGCGTAGCTGGGGGCGGTAGGTGGACTGAAGCTTTCTTT,CASSVAGGGRWTEAFF
.,.,TRBV7-2,TRBJ1-2,TGTGCCAGCAGCTTAGCGAGTCAGGGGAACTATGGCTACACCTTC,CASSLASQGNYGYTF
.,.,TRBV30,TRBJ2-5,TGTGCCTGGAGGTGGGCCCAAGAGACCCAGTACTTC,CAWRWAQETQYF
.,once,TRBV30,TRBJ2-1,TGTGCCTGGACGGGCTACAATGAGCAGTTCTTC,CAWTGYNEQFF
.,few,TRBV27,TRBJ1-2,TGTGCCAGCAGTTCCTATACAACGACAGGTTCCTATGGCTACACCTTC,CASSSYTTTGSYGYTF
.,few,TRBV7-2,TRBJ2-7,TGTGCCATTTTTTTCAAGCAGAAGGCGGCATACGAGCAGTACTTC,CAIFFKQKAAYEQYF
.,once,TRBV28,TRBJ2-7,TGTGCCAGCAGCACTCCCGGCGAGCAGTACTTC,CASSTPGEQYF
.,.,TRBV6-5,TRBJ1-5,TGTGCCAGCAGTTATACAGGGAGTAGCAATCAGCCCCAGCATTTT,CASSYTGSSNQPQHF
.,.,TRBV2,TRBJ1-3,TGTGCCAGCAAGGAACAGGTTACTGGAAACACCATATATTTT,CASKEQVTGNTIYF
.,few,TRBV4-3,TRBJ2-3,TGCGCCAGCAGCCAAGGTAGTCCGTGGTCGGCAGATACGCAGTATTTT,CASSQGSPWSADTQYF
.,.,TRBV27,TRBJ2-3,TGTGCCAGCAGGGATCAAGGACTGGACACAGATACGCAGTATTTT,CASRDQGLDTDTQYF
TRBD2,.,TRBV18,TRBJ2-1,TGTGCCAGCTCAAATCTAGCGGATTACAATGAGCAGTTCTTC,CASSNLADYNEQFF
.,few,TRBV7-9,TRBJ2-7,TGTGCCAGCAGCGCGGTAGCGGACTACGAGCAGTACTTC,CASSAVADYEQYF
.,.,TRBV6-6,TRBJ1-5,TGTGCCAGCAGTTTTCAGACGGGAAACAATCAGCCCCAGCATTTT,CASSFQTGNNQPQHF
.,.,TRBV14,TRBJ2-1,TGTGCCAGCAGCCAAGATCAGGGGAATGAGCAGTTCTTC,CASSQDQGNEQFF
TRBD1,.,TRBV19,TRBJ1-2,TGTGCCAGTAGTCTGACAGGGGGTGGCGGCTATGGCTACACCTTC,CASSLTGGGGYGYTF
TRBD1,.,TRBV7-2,TRBJ2-7,TGTGCCAGCAGCGCCTCCGGGACAGGTTCTTGGGCCCAGTACTTC,CASSASGTGSWAQYF
.,.,TRBV9,TRBJ2-5,TGTGCCAGCAGCGTAGCTGGATCGGACAGATCAGAGACCCAGTACTTC,CASSVAGSDRSETQYF
.,.,TRBV7-9,TRBJ1-5,TGTGCCAGCAGCCCCTCCCGTGATCAGCCCCAGCATTTT,CASSPSRDQPQHF
TRBD1,.,TRBV11-2,TRBJ2-7,TGTGCCAGCAGCTCCCCTCCCCGGGACAGGGTCTACGAGCAGTACTTC,CASSSPPRDRVYEQYF